This TCR beta chain was identified in a study of response to subunit inactivated influenza vaccine (dated by TCRdb to between 2018 and 2020). For context, the study as a whole: The study used deep quantitative T cell receptor repertoire profiling to track responses to a trivalent subunit inactivated influenza vaccine. The full study reports these points: According to the authors, only a limited number of new T cells may be recruited by each seasonal influenza vaccination.

Libraries came from RT-PCR. The instrument was an Illumina HiSeq 2500. TCRdb passed the public sequencing reads through fastp at Q25 and MiXCR, retaining productive beta sequences. Every CDR3 protein is listed once, alongside the most common genes and DNA of its rows. The sample table records under 950,000 distinct CDR3 sequences; about 20% of these occur just once. Roughly a tenth of the sample goes to the ten largest clones. This clonotype was picked up a small number of times. The target of this receptor is not known. Base qualities are not at hand, and no much larger clone is one base apart. The clonotype originates from a man in his fifties or sixties who received an inactivated influenza vaccine. Donor details come from another sample of the same person, matched by shared clones. The input for sequencing was PBMCs from blood, taken 4 to 6 days after vaccination.

DNA sequence: TGTGCCAGCAGCCAAGTCACGCGGGGGCCTAGCACAGATACGCAGTATTTT. It specifies CASSQVTRGPSTDTQYF. Here the chain combines TRBV4-2 and TRBJ2-3; the D gene is perhaps TRBD2, on 7 matching bases. The CDR3 numbers 17 residues from cysteine through phenylalanine. This entry keeps only the CDR3 DNA: 51 bases, framed from base 1. The trim is 1 base for V and 0 bases for J, with a gap of 14 bases between the germline ends. CDR1 and CDR2 were assigned from the germline V gene as LGHNA and YNFKEQ.